The 3 T cell receptor beta chains in this list originate from one sample, sequenced in a study of T cell responses to AZD1222 COVID-19 vaccine. The method was immunoSEQ multiplex PCR; TCRdb's version includes in-frame clones alone and lacks a portion of them. Among some 150,000 clones listed, over 90% were seen once. The input for sequencing was peripheral blood, taken on day 0 of AZD1222 vaccination. These receptors were collected from an adult in good health.

CDR3: CASSSGNPHNSPLHF. The CDR3 DNA sequence: TGTGCCAGCAGTTCCGGGAACCCCCATAATTCACCCCTCCACTTT. V is TRBV6-5 and J is TRBJ1-6; the D is unclear. Trimming left V 4 bases short and J 5 bases short, with 12 bases between. CDR3 size: 15 residues. Germline V gives CDR1 MNHEY, CDR2 SVGAGI.

V usage is TRBV6-2 or TRBV6-3 and J usage is TRBJ2-3; D remains ambiguous. The CDR3 length is 17 residues. Germline loops: CDR1 MNHEY, CDR2 SVGEGT. The V gene lost 2 bases and the J gene lost 5 bases, with 20 bases spanning the gap. The CDR3: CASSYLLKGGRVDTQYF. For the CDR3, the DNA is TGTGCCAGCAGTTACCTCCTAAAAGGCGGTAGAGTAGATACGCAGTATTTT.

This clone has a single count. The chain uses TRBV5-6 and TRBJ2-1; 7 bases fit TRBD2. The CDR3 covers 15 residues. Germline V lookup: CDR1 SGHDT, CDR2 YYEEEE. Unmatched junction bases numbered 4, after V lost 1 base and J lost 3 bases. The CDR3 nucleotides are TGTGCCAGCAGCTTGTTGCGGGAGATCTACAATGAGCAGTTCTTC. It yields the protein CASSLLREIYNEQFF.